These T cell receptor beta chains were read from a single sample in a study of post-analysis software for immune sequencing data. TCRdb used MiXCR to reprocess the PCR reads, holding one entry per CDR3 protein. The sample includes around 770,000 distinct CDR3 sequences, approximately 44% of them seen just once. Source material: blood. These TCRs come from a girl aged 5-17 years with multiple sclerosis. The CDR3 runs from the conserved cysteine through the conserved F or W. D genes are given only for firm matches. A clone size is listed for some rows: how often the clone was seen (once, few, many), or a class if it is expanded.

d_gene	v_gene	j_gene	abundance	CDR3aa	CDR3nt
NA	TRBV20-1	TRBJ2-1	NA	CSAEPGRGHNEQFF	TGCAGTGCAGAACCCGGACGGGGTCACAATGAGCAGTTCTTC
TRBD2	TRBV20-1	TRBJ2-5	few	CSASPLAGVRETQYF	TGCAGTGCTAGCCCCCTAGCGGGAGTTCGCGAGACCCAGTACTTC
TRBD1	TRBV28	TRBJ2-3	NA	CASAQGAYTDTQYF	TGTGCCAGCGCGCAGGGGGCTTACACAGATACGCAGTATTTT
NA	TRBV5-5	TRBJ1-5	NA	CASSHGGLNQPQHF	TGTGCCAGCAGCCACGGGGGGCTCAATCAGCCCCAGCATTTT
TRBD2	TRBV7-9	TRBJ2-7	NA	CASSHAGGPGYEQYF	TGTGCCAGCAGCCATGCGGGAGGGCCAGGGTACGAGCAGTACTTC
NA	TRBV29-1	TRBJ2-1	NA	CSSRRATSCNEQFF	TGCAGTTCTAGGCGGGCGACCTCCTGCAATGAGCAGTTCTTC
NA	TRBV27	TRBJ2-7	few	CATKEGGGSYEQYF	TGTGCCACCAAGGAAGGGGGGGGATCCTACGAGCAGTACTTC
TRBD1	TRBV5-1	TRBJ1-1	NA	CASSSGTGTEAFF	TGCGCCAGCAGCTCCGGGACAGGGACTGAAGCTTTCTTT
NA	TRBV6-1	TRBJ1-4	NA	CASSDGQTANEKLFF	TGTGCCAGCAGTGATGGTCAAACGGCTAATGAAAAACTGTTTTTT
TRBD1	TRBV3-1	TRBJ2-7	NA	CASSQSPGTGGLEQYF	TGTGCCAGCAGCCAATCACCCGGGACAGGGGGCCTCGAGCAGTACTTC
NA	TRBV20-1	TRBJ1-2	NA	CSARDRETGLNGYTF	TGCAGTGCTAGAGATAGGGAAACGGGGCTCAATGGCTACACCTTC
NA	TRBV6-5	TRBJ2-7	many	CASRAAWRGEQYF	TGTGCCAGCAGGGCCGCCTGGCGGGGCGAGCAGTACTTC
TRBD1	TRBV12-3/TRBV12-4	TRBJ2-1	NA	CASSSPGQGQETQFF	TGTGCCAGCAGTTCGCCGGGACAGGGACAAGAGACCCAGTTCTTC
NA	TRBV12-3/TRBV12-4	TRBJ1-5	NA	CASSFGSGSEQPQHF	TGTGCCAGCAGTTTTGGTTCGGGGTCAGAACAGCCCCAGCATTTT
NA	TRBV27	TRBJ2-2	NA	CASKRSERTGELFF	TGTGCCAGCAAACGCTCTGAGAGGACCGGGGAGCTGTTTTTT
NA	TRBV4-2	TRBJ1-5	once	CASSQQFSPIPQHF	TGTGCCAGCAGCCAACAGTTCTCCCCGATACCCCAGCATTTT
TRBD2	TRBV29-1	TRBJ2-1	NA	CSVDLAGKTEQFF	TGCAGCGTTGACTTAGCGGGGAAGACGGAGCAGTTCTTC
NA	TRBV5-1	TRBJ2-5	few	CASSFKRGQETQYF	TGCGCCAGCAGCTTTAAGAGGGGCCAAGAGACCCAGTACTTC
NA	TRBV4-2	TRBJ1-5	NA	CASSQDGRLNQPQHF	TGTGCCAGCAGCCAGGACGGGAGACTGAATCAGCCCCAGCATTTT
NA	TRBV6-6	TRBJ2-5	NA	CASSYRSRKETQYF	TGTGCCAGCAGTTACCGGTCTAGAAAAGAGACCCAGTACTTC
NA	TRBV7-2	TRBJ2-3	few	CASSPPLASPDTQYF	TGTGCCAGCAGCCCCCCCCTGGCCTCGCCAGATACGCAGTATTTT
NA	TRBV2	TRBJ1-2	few	CASRGTVHGYTF	TGTGCCAGCAGGGGAACTGTCCATGGCTACACCTTC
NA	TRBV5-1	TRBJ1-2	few	CASSFGSGATNYGYTF	TGCGCCAGCAGCTTTGGGTCCGGGGCCACTAACTATGGCTACACCTTC
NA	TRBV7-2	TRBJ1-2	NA	CASSADSSSASYGYTF	TGTGCCAGCAGCGCTGACTCCTCATCCGCTAGCTATGGCTACACCTTC
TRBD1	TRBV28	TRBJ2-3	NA	CASRTGTGLSREYF	TGTGCCAGCAGAACCGGGACAGGGCTATCTCGGGAGTATTTT
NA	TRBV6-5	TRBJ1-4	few	CASSYSIGTPEKLFF	TGTGCCAGCAGTTACTCGATTGGGACCCCTGAAAAACTGTTTTTT
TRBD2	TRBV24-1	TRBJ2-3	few	CATSDSGGSGTDTQYF	TGTGCCACCAGTGATTCCGGCGGGAGCGGAACAGATACGCAGTATTTT
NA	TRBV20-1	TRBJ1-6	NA	CSARGQPGLDNSPLHF	TGCAGTGCTAGAGGCCAACCGGGACTCGACAATTCACCCCTCCACTTT
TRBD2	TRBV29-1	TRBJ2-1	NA	CSVGLTSVLGELAYNEQFF	TGCAGCGTTGGCTTAACTAGCGTCTTGGGGGAACTCGCCTACAATGAGCAGTTCTTC
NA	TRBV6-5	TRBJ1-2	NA	CASLGVGGGGGYTF	TGTGCCTCCCTCGGGGTAGGGGGAGGGGGTGGCTACACCTTC
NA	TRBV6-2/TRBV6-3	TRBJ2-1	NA	CASSPTSDEQFF	TGTGCCAGCAGCCCCACTAGTGATGAGCAGTTCTTC
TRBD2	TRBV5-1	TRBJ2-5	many	CASSFLAGEETQYF	TGTGCCAGCAGTTTTTTAGCGGGAGAAGAGACCCAGTACTTC
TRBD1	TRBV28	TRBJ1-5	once	CASRQIQGSTNSNQPQHF	TGTGCCAGCAGACAAATACAGGGGTCGACGAATAGCAATCAGCCCCAGCATTTT
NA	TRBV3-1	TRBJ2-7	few	CASSQDEGEQYF	TGTGCCAGCAGCCAAGACGAGGGGGAGCAGTACTTC
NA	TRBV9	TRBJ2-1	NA	CASSGSTFRDEQFF	TGTGCCAGCAGCGGGAGCACCTTTCGCGATGAGCAGTTCTTC
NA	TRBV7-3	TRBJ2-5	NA	CASSPTKQGTQYF	TGTGCCAGCAGCCCGACGAAGCAGGGGACCCAGTACTTC
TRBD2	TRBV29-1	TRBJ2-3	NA	CSVETGTSGSYTDTLYF	TGCAGCGTAGAGACCGGGACTAGCGGGAGTTACACAGATACGCTGTATTTT
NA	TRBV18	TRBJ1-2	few	CASSPFGVDHGYTF	TGTGCCAGCTCACCATTCGGGGTGGACCATGGCTACACCTTC
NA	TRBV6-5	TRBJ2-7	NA	CASSYEGGLSSYEQYF	TGTGCCAGCAGTTACGAGGGGGGCCTCAGCTCCTACGAGCAGTACTTC
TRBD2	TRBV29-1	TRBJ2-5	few	CSVGEGGRETQYF	TGCAGCGTGGGGGAGGGAGGCCGGGAGACCCAGTACTTC
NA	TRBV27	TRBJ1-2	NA	CASSLAQGRGYTF	TGTGCCAGCAGCCTAGCCCAGGGACGTGGCTACACCTTC
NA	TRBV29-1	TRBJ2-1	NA	CSVGGDSSYNEQFF	TGCAGCGTTGGTGGGGATAGCTCCTACAATGAGCAGTTCTTC
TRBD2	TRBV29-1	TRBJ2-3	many	CSVGVGTSGIGATDTQYF	TGCAGCGTTGGAGTTGGAACTAGCGGGATTGGAGCCACAGATACGCAGTATTTT
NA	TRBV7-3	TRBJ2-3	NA	CASSLRGRLDAQYF	TGTGCCAGCAGCTTAAGGGGCAGGCTCGATGCGCAGTATTTT
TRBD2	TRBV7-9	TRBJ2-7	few	CASTTGTSGIYEQYF	TGTGCCAGCACCACCGGGACTAGCGGGATCTACGAGCAGTACTTC